This T cell receptor beta chain was identified in a study of T-cell memory formation after mild COVID-19. Study results and limitations: The main location of contracting CD4+ clones was CM and EM, and that of contracting CD8+ clones was EMRA. Later expanders leaned toward CD4+, whereas clones contracting from day 15 to 85 were balanced CD4/CD8.

TCRdb processed the 5' RACE reads anew with MiXCR; each CDR3 protein has one entry. The data hold roughly 100,000 distinct CDR3 sequences, with 17% observed a single time. About this clonotype itself: Its target is unknown.

Looked up from germline, CDR1 is MGHRA and CDR2 is YSYEKL. The CDR3 consists of 15 residues. V was pared by 1 base and J by 2 bases, with 4 bases of the junction left unmatched. The sequencing sample was made of PBMCs or a T cell subset sorted from them (not recorded which). The TCR originated in an adult woman who had mild COVID-19 (a few samples of this study predate the infection). Cell type and time point are not known. V is TRBV4-1 and J is TRBJ2-7; 8 nucleotides agree with TRBD1. CDR3 amino acids: CASSQVRTGTYEQYF. DNA for the CDR3: TGCGCCAGCAGCCAAGTGAGGACAGGGACCTACGAGCAGTACTTC.